Included here is one T cell receptor beta chain sequence, with context. The data are from a study of T-cell reconstitution after alpha-beta-depleted transplantation in children. Molecular barcoding with unique molecular identifiers was used for the TCRbeta library. MiXCR, applied by TCRdb to the PCR reads, yields one record per CDR3 protein. The data contain about 400,000 distinct CDR3 sequences, roughly 20% of them singletons. The ends were cut back, 3 bases at V and 1 base at J, with 23 bases in the middle. Per germline, CDR1 SGHAT and CDR2 FQDESV (reference sequence). CDR3 length: 19 amino acids. The sequence derives from a human donor who donated a stem cell graft to a child with acute myeloid leukemia. The V call is TRBV11-1, the J call TRBJ2-3, with D possibly TRBD1 on 6 matching bases. Sequencing was performed on PBMCs from the stem cell graft donor, taken from the stem cell graft. This CDR3 is CASSFSVLGRQDGTDTQYF. The CDR3 DNA is TGTGCCAGCAGCTTTAGCGTCTTAGGAAGACAGGACGGCACAGATACGCAGTATTTT. Complete variable domain (other parts from reference TRBV11-1 and TRBJ2-3): EAEVAQSPRYKITEKSQAVAFWCDPISGHATLYWYRQILGQGPELLVQFQDESVVDDSQLPKDRFSAERLKGVDSTLKIQPAELGDSAMYLCASSFSVLGRQDGTDTQYFGPGTRLTVL.